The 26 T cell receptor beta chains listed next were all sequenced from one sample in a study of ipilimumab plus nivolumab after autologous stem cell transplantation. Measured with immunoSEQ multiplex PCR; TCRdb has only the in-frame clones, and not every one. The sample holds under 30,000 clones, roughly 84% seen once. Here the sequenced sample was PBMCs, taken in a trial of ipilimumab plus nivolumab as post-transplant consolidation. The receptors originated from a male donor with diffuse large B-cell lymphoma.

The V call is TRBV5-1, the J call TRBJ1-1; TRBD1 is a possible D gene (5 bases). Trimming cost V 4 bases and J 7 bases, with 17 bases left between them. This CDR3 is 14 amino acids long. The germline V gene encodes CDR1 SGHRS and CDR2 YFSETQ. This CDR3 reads CASSPGQGTIEAFF. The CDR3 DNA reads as TGCGCCAGCAGCCCCGGCCAGGGAACGATTGAAGCTTTCTTT.

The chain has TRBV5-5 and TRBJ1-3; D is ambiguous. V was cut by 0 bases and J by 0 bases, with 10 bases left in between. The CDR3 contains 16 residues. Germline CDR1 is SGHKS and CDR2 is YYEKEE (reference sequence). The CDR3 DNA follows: TGTGCCAGCAGCTTGGATGGGCGGATCTCTGGAAACACCATATATTTT. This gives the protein CASSLDGRISGNTIYF. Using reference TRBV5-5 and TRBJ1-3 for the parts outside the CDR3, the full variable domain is DAGVTQSPTHLIKTRGQQVTLRCSPISGHKSVSWYQQVLGQGPQFIFQYYEKEERGRGNFPDRFSARQFPNYSSELNVNALLLGDSALYLCASSLDGRISGNTIYFGEGSWLTVV.

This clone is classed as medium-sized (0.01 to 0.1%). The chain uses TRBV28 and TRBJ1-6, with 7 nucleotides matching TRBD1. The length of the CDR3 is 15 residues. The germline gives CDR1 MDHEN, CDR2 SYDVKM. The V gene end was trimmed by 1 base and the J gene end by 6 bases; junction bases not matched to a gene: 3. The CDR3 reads CASSLSGQPNSPLHF. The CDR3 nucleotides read TGTGCCAGCAGTTTATCGGGACAGCCTAATTCACCCCTCCACTTT.

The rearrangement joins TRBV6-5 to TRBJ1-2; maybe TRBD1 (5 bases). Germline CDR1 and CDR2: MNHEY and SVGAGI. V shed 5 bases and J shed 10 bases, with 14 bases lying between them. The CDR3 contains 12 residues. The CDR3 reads CASSRAQGVYTF. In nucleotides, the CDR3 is TGTGCCAGCAGTCGGGCTCAGGGAGTCTACACCTTC.

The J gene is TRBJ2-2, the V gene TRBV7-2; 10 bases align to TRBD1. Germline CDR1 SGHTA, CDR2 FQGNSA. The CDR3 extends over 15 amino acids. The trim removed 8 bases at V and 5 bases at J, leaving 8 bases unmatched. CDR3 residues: CASYDRGQGTGELFF. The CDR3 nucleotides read TGTGCCAGCTATGACAGGGGGCAAGGGACCGGGGAGCTGTTTTTT. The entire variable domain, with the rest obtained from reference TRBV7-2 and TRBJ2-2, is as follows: GAGVSQSPSNKVTEKGKDVELRCDPISGHTALYWYRQSLGQGLEFLIYFQGNSAPDKSGLPSDRFSAERTGGSVSTLTIQRTQQEDSAVYLCASYDRGQGTGELFFGEGSRLTVL.

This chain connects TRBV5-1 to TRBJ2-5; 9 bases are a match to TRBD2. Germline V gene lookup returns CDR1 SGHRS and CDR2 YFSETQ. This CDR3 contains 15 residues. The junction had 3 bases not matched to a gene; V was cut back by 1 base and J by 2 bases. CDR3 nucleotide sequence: TGCGCCAGCAGCTTGCAGGCGGGGGGGCAAGAGACCCAGTACTTC. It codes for CASSLQAGGQETQYF.

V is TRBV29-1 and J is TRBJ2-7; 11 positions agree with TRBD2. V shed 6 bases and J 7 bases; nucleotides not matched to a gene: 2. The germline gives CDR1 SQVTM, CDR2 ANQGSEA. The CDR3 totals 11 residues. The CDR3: CSVRLAGEQYF. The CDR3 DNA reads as TGCAGCGTCCGACTAGCGGGGGAGCAGTACTTC.

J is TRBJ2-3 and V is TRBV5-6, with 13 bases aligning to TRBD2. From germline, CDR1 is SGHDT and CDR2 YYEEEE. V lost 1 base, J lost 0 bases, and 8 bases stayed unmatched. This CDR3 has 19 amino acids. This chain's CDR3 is CASSLFGTSGVSSTDTQYF. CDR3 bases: TGTGCCAGCAGCTTGTTTGGGACTAGCGGGGTCAGTAGCACAGATACGCAGTATTTT.

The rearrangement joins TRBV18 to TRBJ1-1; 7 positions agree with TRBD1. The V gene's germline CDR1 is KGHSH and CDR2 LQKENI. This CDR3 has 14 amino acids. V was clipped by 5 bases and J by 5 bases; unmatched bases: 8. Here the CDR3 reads CASSESQGGTEAFF. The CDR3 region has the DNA TGTGCCAGCTCAGAGTCCCAGGGGGGGACTGAAGCTTTCTTT.

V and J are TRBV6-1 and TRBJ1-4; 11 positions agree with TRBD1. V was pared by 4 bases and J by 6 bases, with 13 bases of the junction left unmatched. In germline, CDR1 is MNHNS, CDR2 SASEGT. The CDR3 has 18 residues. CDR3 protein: CASSARPPRTGGDEKLFF. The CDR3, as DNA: TGTGCCAGCAGTGCCCGGCCCCCGCGGACAGGGGGCGATGAAAAACTGTTTTTT.

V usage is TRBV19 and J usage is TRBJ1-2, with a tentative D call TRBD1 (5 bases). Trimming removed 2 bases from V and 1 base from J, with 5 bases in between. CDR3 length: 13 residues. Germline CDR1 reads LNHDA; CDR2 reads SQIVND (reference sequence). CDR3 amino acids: CASSIQGNYGYTF. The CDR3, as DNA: TGTGCCAGTAGTATACAGGGTAACTATGGCTACACCTTC.

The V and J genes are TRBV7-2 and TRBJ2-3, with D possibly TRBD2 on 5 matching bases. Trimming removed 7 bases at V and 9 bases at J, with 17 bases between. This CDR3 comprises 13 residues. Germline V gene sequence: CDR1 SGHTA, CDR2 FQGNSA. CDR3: CASTSRGTSTQYF. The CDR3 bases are TGTGCCAGCACCTCTCGGGGAACCAGCACGCAGTATTTT. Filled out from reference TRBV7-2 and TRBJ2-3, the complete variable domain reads GAGVSQSPSNKVTEKGKDVELRCDPISGHTALYWYRQSLGQGLEFLIYFQGNSAPDKSGLPSDRFSAERTGGSVSTLTIQRTQQEDSAVYLCASTSRGTSTQYFGPGTRLTVL.

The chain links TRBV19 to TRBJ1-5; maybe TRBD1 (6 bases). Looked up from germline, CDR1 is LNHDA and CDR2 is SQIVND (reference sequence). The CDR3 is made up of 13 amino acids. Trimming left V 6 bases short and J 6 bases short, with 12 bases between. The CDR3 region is CASRMTGVQPQHF. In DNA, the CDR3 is TGTGCCAGTAGGATGACAGGAGTTCAGCCCCAGCATTTT.

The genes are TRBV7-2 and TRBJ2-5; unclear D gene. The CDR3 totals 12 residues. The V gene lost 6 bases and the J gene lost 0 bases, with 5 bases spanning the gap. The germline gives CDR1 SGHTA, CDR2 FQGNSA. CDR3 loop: CASSLYQETQYF. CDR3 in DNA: TGTGCCAGCAGTTTGTACCAAGAGACCCAGTACTTC. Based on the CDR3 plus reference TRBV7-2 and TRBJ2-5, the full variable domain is GAGVSQSPSNKVTEKGKDVELRCDPISGHTALYWYRQSLGQGLEFLIYFQGNSAPDKSGLPSDRFSAERTGGSVSTLTIQRTQQEDSAVYLCASSLYQETQYFGPGTRLLVL.

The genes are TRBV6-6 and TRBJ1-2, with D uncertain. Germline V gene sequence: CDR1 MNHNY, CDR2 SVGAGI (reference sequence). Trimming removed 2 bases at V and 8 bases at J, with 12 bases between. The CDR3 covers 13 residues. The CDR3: CASSYAGLKGYTF. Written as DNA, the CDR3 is TGTGCCAGCAGTTACGCCGGACTAAAGGGCTACACCTTC.

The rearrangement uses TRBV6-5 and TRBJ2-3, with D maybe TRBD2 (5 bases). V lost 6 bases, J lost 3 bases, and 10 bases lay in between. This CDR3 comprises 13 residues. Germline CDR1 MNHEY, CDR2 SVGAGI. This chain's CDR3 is CASSPRGTDTQYF. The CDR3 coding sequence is TGTGCCAGCAGCCCGAGAGGGACAGATACGCAGTATTTT.

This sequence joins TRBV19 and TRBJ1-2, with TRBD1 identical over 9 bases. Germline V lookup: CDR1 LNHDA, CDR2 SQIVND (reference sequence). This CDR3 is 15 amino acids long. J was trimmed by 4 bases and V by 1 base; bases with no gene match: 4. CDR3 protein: CASSIAQGAGYGYTF. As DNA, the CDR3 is TGTGCCAGTAGTATAGCACAGGGGGCAGGCTATGGCTACACCTTC.

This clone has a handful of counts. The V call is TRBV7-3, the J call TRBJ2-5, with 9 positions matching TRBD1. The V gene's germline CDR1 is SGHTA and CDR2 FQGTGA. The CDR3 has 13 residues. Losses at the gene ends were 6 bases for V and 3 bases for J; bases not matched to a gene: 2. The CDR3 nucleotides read TGTGCCAGCAGTCGGGACAGGGAAGAGACCCAGTACTTC. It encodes CASSRDREETQYF.

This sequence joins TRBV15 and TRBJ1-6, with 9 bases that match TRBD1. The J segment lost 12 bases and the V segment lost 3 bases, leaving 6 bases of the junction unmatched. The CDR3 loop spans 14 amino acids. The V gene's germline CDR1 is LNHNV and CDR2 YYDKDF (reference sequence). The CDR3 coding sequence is TGTGCCACCAGCAGGGACAGGGGAATGGAACCCCTCCACTTT. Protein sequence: CATSRDRGMEPLHF.

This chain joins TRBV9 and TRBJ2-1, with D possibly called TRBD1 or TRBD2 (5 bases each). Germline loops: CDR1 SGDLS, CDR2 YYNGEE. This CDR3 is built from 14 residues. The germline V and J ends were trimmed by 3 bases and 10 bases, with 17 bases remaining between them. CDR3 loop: CASSARQTRGEQFF. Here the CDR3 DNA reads TGTGCCAGCAGCGCCCGACAAACTAGGGGCGAGCAGTTCTTC.

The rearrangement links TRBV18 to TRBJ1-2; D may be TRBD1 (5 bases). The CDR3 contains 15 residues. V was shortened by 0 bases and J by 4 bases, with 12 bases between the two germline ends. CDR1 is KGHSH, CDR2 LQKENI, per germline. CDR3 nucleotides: TGTGCCAGCTCACCACCGATGGGACCTTCCTATGGCTACACCTTC. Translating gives CASSPPMGPSYGYTF.

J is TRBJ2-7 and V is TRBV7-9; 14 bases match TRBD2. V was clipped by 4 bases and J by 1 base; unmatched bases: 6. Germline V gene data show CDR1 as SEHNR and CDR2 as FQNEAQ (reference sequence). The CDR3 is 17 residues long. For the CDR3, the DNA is TGTGCCAGCAGCTCCGGACTAGCGGGGGGCCTGTCCTACGAGCAGTACTTC. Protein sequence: CASSSGLAGGLSYEQYF.

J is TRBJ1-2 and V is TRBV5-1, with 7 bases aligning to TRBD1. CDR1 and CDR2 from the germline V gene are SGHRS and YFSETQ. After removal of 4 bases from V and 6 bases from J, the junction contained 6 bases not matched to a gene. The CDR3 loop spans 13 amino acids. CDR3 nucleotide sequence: TGCGCCAGCAGCAATTTCGGGACAGATGGCTACACCTTC. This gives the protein CASSNFGTDGYTF.

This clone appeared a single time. As DNA, the CDR3 is TGTGCCAGCAGTTACTTGGGGACTACACCCGCTGAGCAGTTCTTC. Residues: CASSYLGTTPAEQFF. This rearrangement joins TRBV6-6 to TRBJ2-1; TRBD2 matches 7 bases. The CDR3 is 15 amino acids. In germline, CDR1 is MNHNY, CDR2 SVGAGI (reference sequence). Trimming at V came to 1 base and at J to 9 bases, leaving 9 bases not matched to a gene.

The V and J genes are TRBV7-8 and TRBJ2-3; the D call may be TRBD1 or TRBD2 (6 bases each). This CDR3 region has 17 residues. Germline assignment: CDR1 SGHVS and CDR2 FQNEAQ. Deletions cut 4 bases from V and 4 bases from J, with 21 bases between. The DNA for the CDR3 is TGTGCCAGCAGCTCCCTGGGGGGCAGGGGAAATGCAGATACGCAGTATTTT. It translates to CASSSLGGRGNADTQYF.

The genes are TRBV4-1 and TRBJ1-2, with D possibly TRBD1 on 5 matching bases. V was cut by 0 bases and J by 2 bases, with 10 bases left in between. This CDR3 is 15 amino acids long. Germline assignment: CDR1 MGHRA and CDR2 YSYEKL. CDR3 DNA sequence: TGCGCCAGCAGCCAAGATCGGGGGGGAAACTATGGCTACACCTTC. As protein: CASSQDRGGNYGYTF.